A single sample is the source of the 11 T cell receptor beta chains below, sequenced in a study of blood T cell repertoires in COVID-19. Profiling relied on immunoSEQ multiplex PCR, and the TCRdb table lists in-frame clones only, not all of them. Here the sample spans more than 150,000 clones, around 84% being singletons. What was sequenced was peripheral blood. Source of these receptors: a man in his forties or fifties with active or convalescent COVID-19.

The V and J genes are TRBV28 and TRBJ2-7; TRBD2 matches at 7 bases. The CDR3 totals 12 residues. Germline-derived CDR1 and CDR2 are MDHEN and SYDVKM. Trimming cost V 8 bases and J 2 bases; bases outside gene matches: 3. The CDR3 DNA follows: TGTGCCAGCTGGGACTACCCCTACGAGCAGTACTTC. Translated: CASWDYPYEQYF.

This chain joins TRBV19 and TRBJ2-1; 12 bases are a match to TRBD1. Germline V CDR1 and CDR2: LNHDA, SQIVND (reference sequence). Trimming at V came to 6 bases and at J to 9 bases, leaving 6 bases not matched to a gene. The CDR3 has 14 residues. The CDR3 DNA reads as TGTGCCAGTAGGGGGACAGGGGGCCCTAGTGAGCAGTTCTTC. It codes for CASRGTGGPSEQFF.

In nucleotides, the CDR3 is TGTGCCAGCAGCGTAGACTGGGGGCTGGGTGGCTACACCTTC. The encoded protein is CASSVDWGLGGYTF. The chain links TRBV9 to TRBJ1-2; D may be TRBD1 (6 bases). The ends were cut back, 0 bases at V and 7 bases at J, with 13 bases in the middle. The CDR3 spans 14 residues. Germline-derived CDR1 and CDR2 are SGDLS and YYNGEE.

The chain links TRBV12-3 or TRBV12-4 to TRBJ1-2; D may be TRBD1 (5 bases). The V end lost 3 bases, the J end lost 8 bases, and 13 bases lay between the germline ends. This CDR3 is built from 13 residues. The CDR3 nucleotides are TGTGCCAGCAGTTTTAGTGGACCAGGGGGCTACACCTTC. It codes for CASSFSGPGGYTF.

The genes are TRBV6-2 or TRBV6-3 and TRBJ1-2; 7 bases fit TRBD1. V shed 5 bases and J 4 bases; nucleotides not matched to a gene: 10. The CDR3 length is 15 residues. CDR1 MNHEY and CDR2 SVGEGT come from the germline V gene. CDR3 protein: CASSKTPGTVYGYTF. CDR3 nucleotide sequence: TGTGCCAGCAGTAAGACGCCCGGGACAGTCTATGGCTACACCTTC.

This chain joins TRBV6-6 and TRBJ2-5, with 7 bases that match TRBD2. Germline V gene sequence: CDR1 MNHNY, CDR2 SVGAGI (reference sequence). V shed 7 bases, J shed 1 base, and the junction held 9 bases outside the gene matches. The CDR3 has 15 residues. The CDR3 bases are TGTGCCAGCACCTACGGGCTAGCGGTCCAAGAGACCCAGTACTTC. Amino acid sequence: CASTYGLAVQETQYF.

This chain uses TRBV9 with TRBJ2-4; the D is unclear. CDR1 is SGDLS and CDR2 is YYNGEE in the germline V gene. V shed 1 base and J shed 0 bases, with 11 bases lying between them. This CDR3 is built from 16 residues. The CDR3 loop is CASSVTPTGAKNIQYF. The CDR3, as DNA: TGTGCCAGCAGCGTAACGCCCACGGGAGCCAAAAACATTCAGTACTTC.

This clone was picked up a small number of times. The V gene is TRBV11-3, the J gene TRBJ2-1; unclear D gene. The CDR3 has 17 amino acids. Trimming pared 5 bases from V and 8 bases from J, leaving 25 bases between. Germline lookup yields CDR1 SGHNT and CDR2 YENEEA. In DNA, the CDR3 is TGTGCCAGCAGCCCCTTTCGCGCGTTGAGCAGAGGCGATGAGCAGTTCTTC. Protein: CASSPFRALSRGDEQFF.

This clone was detected once. The chain joins TRBV19 to TRBJ1-1, with no clear D. The CDR3 consists of 13 residues. The germline V gene encodes CDR1 LNHDA and CDR2 SQIVND (reference sequence). Trimming took off 8 bases at V and 1 base at J, with 11 bases between the two ends. CDR3 nucleotides: TGTGCCAGTTCCCGAACATGGAACACTGAAGCTTTCTTT. Translated: CASSRTWNTEAFF.

This clone has a count of ten or more. The V and J genes are TRBV19 and TRBJ1-1, with D tentatively TRBD1 (5 bases). CDR3 length: 13 residues. V lost 3 bases and J lost 7, with 12 bases in between. Per the germline V gene, CDR1 is LNHDA and CDR2 is SQIVND (reference sequence). The CDR3 reads CASSIPGGIEAFF. The DNA for the CDR3 is TGTGCCAGTAGTATCCCCGGGGGAATTGAAGCTTTCTTT. Using reference TRBV19 and TRBJ1-1 for the parts outside the CDR3, the full variable domain is DGGITQSPKYLFRKEGQNVTLSCEQNLNHDAMYWYRQDPGQGLRLIYYSQIVNDFQKGDIAEGYSVSREKKESFPLTVTSAQKNPTAFYLCASSIPGGIEAFFGQGTRLTVV.

This sequence joins TRBV6-5 and TRBJ2-7, with a weak D call TRBD1 (6 bases). The V end lost 0 bases, the J end lost 1 base, and 10 bases lay between the germline ends. Germline CDR1 is MNHEY and CDR2 is SVGAGI. The CDR3 is made up of 15 amino acids. The CDR3 loop reads CASSYSIRGSYEQYF. The DNA for the CDR3 is TGTGCCAGCAGTTACTCGATCAGGGGATCCTACGAGCAGTACTTC.